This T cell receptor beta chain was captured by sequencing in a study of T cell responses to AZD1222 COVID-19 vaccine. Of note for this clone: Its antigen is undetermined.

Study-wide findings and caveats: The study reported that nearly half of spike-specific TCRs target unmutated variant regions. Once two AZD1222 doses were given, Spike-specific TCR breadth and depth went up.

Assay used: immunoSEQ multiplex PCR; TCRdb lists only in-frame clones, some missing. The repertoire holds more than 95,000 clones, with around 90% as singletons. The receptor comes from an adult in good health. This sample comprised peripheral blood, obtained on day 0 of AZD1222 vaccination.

The CDR3 reads CASRQGLGTEAFF. The CDR3 nucleotides read TGTGCCAGCCGACAAGGGCTGGGCACTGAAGCTTTCTTT. This chain links TRBV6-5 with TRBJ1-1, with D unresolved. The V and J ends lost 8 bases and 4 bases respectively, with 14 bases between them. Germline CDR1 reads MNHEY; CDR2 reads SVGAGI. The CDR3 extends over 13 amino acids.